The TCR beta chain under discussion was sequenced for a study of T cell responses to AZD1222 COVID-19 vaccine. Whole-study results and caveats: Regions left unmutated in variants are reportedly the target of nearly half of spike-specific TCRs. Clonal diversity may have been underestimated in mostly white British donors. Once two AZD1222 doses were given, Spike-specific TCR breadth and depth went up.

As concerns this clone: The antigen is not known.

Some clones are missing from TCRdb's copy, which holds only in-frame ones; the method was immunoSEQ multiplex PCR. Here the sample spans some 150,000 clones, approximately 90% being singletons. V was pared by 4 bases and J by 2 bases, with 0 bases of the junction left unmatched. This CDR3 spans 13 amino acids. Germline loops: CDR1 MNHNY, CDR2 SVGAGI (reference sequence). This chain joins TRBV6-6 and TRBJ2-7; 9 bases agree with TRBD2. This sequence was found in an adult in good health. This specimen was peripheral blood, taken on day 0 of AZD1222 vaccination. CDR3 coding DNA: TGTGCCAGCAGTTCTAGCGGGACCTACGAGCAGTACTTC. Translated: CASSSSGTYEQYF.